This passage covers 12 T cell receptor beta chains from one sample sequenced in a study of shared clonotypes between healthy human individuals. Libraries were prepared by immunoSEQ multiplex PCR; TCRdb keeps only in-frame clonotypes and omits some of them. The sample holds over a million clones, around three quarters seen once. Sample: memory CD4+ T cells from PBMCs. Subset in this sample: CD45RA-negative fraction. The receptors here all came from a man younger than 30 in good health. Some clones in this sample may be carry-over from other donors' samples.

This clone was recorded once. The chain combines TRBV5-4 with TRBJ2-1; 7 nucleotides line up with TRBD2. The CDR3 has 16 residues. The J segment lost 0 bases and the V segment lost 3 bases, leaving 6 bases of the junction unmatched. Germline CDR1 is SGHNT and CDR2 is YYREEE (reference sequence). This CDR3 reads CASSWAGGSSYNEQFF. CDR3 nucleotide sequence: TGTGCCAGCAGCTGGGCCGGGGGGAGCTCCTACAATGAGCAGTTCTTC.

This clone was seen only a few times. The chain uses TRBV28 and TRBJ1-1; D not certain. V gave up 3 bases and J gave up 3 bases, with 20 bases separating them. This CDR3 comprises 17 residues. Germline V gene lookup returns CDR1 MDHEN and CDR2 SYDVKM. CDR3 DNA sequence: TGTGCCAGCAGTTTCCTTTGGCAGCAACCTCAGGACACTGAAGCTTTCTTT. This codes for CASSFLWQQPQDTEAFF.

The CDR3 nucleotides are TGTGCCAGCAGCCAAGTCCAAAGCGGGAGCTACGAGCAGTACTTC. It translates to CASSQVQSGSYEQYF. The rearrangement joins TRBV4-2 to TRBJ2-7; 8 bases agree with TRBD2. The CDR3 runs 15 residues. Per germline, CDR1 LGHNA and CDR2 YNFKEQ. The J segment lost 3 bases and the V segment lost 1 base, leaving 5 bases of the junction unmatched.

This clone is a singleton in its sample. V gene TRBV5-1 combines with J gene TRBJ1-1; 7 bases are shared with TRBD1. J was trimmed by 0 bases and V by 4 bases; bases with no gene match: 6. The CDR3 totals 15 residues. Germline V CDR1 and CDR2: SGHRS, YFSETQ. CDR3 sequence: CASSPGQPLNTEAFF. The CDR3 DNA reads as TGCGCCAGCAGCCCGGGACAGCCACTGAACACTGAAGCTTTCTTT.

The chain combines TRBV28 with TRBJ2-7; 7 bases match TRBD1. The J segment lost 2 bases and the V segment lost 6 bases, leaving 7 bases of the junction unmatched. CDR3 length: 14 residues. CDR1 and CDR2 (germline): MDHEN, SYDVKM. The CDR3 region is CASRPPGQPYEQYF. The CDR3 nucleotides are TGTGCCAGCAGACCCCCGGGACAGCCCTACGAGCAGTACTTC.

The sample holds many counts of this clone. As the CDR3 is not closed by the conserved phenylalanine or tryptophan, this likely results from a read error. The chain joins TRBV30 to TRBJ1-1; possible D gene TRBD1, 6 bases. CDR1 and CDR2 (germline): GTSNPN, SVGIG (reference sequence). CDR3 length: 14 amino acids. The CDR3 protein is CAWSGQTMNAEAFL. The CDR3, as DNA: TGTGCCTGGAGCGGACAGACGATGAACGCTGAAGCTTTCCTT.

The rearrangement joins TRBV2 to TRBJ2-3, with 11 nucleotides matching TRBD1. V shed 4 bases and J 6 bases; nucleotides not matched to a gene: 3. Germline CDR1 is SNHLY and CDR2 is FYNNEI. The CDR3 runs 14 residues. The DNA for the CDR3 is TGTGCCAGCAGTGCGGACAGGGGGCAGGATACGCAGTATTTT. Translated: CASSADRGQDTQYF.

This chain uses TRBV5-4 with TRBJ1-2; possibly TRBD1 for D (5 bases). This CDR3 has 14 amino acids. Trimming stripped 4 bases from V and 8 bases from J, with 18 bases between. CDR1 is SGHNT and CDR2 is YYREEE in the germline V gene (reference sequence). The CDR3 sequence: CASSLGQGAWGYTF. The CDR3 DNA sequence: TGTGCCAGCAGCCTGGGCCAGGGTGCCTGGGGCTACACCTTC.

This chain's CDR3 is CASSVGGGPETQYF. CDR3 sequence (DNA): TGTGCCAGCAGCGTAGGGGGAGGGCCAGAGACCCAGTACTTC. The chain carries TRBV9 and TRBJ2-5, with 7 nucleotides matching TRBD2. The CDR3 is 14 residues long. In germline, CDR1 is SGDLS, CDR2 YYNGEE. J was trimmed by 4 bases and V by 0 bases; bases with no gene match: 3.

This rearrangement joins TRBV28 to TRBJ2-3, with a tentative D call TRBD2 (6 bases). Per the germline V gene, CDR1 is MDHEN and CDR2 is SYDVKM. The V and J ends lost 4 bases and 2 bases respectively, with 10 bases between them. This CDR3 is 14 amino acids long. The DNA of the CDR3 is TGTGCCAGCAGTTCGCCGGGACTCACAGATACGCAGTATTTT. Encoded protein: CASSSPGLTDTQYF.

This clone was seen only a few times. The rearrangement links TRBV19 to TRBJ2-3, with a weak D call TRBD1 (6 bases). Per germline, CDR1 LNHDA and CDR2 SQIVND (reference sequence). The CDR3 consists of 14 residues. V lost 3 bases to trimming and J lost 5 bases, with 12 bases between them. The CDR3 DNA is TGTGCCAGTAGTATTGCAGGGGCCGAAGATACGCAGTATTTT. Its protein is CASSIAGAEDTQYF.

V and J are TRBV15 and TRBJ2-7, with 7 bases matching TRBD1. With 3 bases clipped from V and 3 bases from J, the junction kept 2 bases outside the gene matches. Germline V CDR1 and CDR2: LNHNV, YYDKDF (reference sequence). The CDR3 sequence is 13 residues long. CDR3 DNA: TGTGCCACCAGCAGGGACAGGTACTACGAGCAGTACTTC. It codes for CATSRDRYYEQYF.